Here is one TCR beta chain with its context. The record originates from a study of blood T cell repertoires in COVID-19. At the level of the study: The United States, Italy and Spain provided the acute and convalescent COVID-19 samples. The analysed material was cDNA or gDNA that came from T cells, B-cell-depleted T cells, or PBMCs.

This CDR3 has 11 residues. Trimming removed 6 bases at V and 2 bases at J, with 4 bases between. Germline CDR1 reads KGHSH; CDR2 reads LQKENI. In the authors' methods: Amplified reference gene primers provided the basis for estimating nucleated cell counts. TCRdb's copy holds only in-frame clones and misses some; the assay was immunoSEQ multiplex PCR. That table supplies the V and J calls and clone size; D and trimming were determined from the DNA. Seen here are approximately 220,000 clones, around 83% observed once, and the top ten hold about 3%. The clonotype was recovered from a man aged 50-59 years who had recovered from COVID-19. Sequencing input: peripheral blood. The rearrangement links TRBV18 to TRBJ2-5; D remains ambiguous. This CDR3 is CASSLQETQYF. CDR3 nucleotide sequence: TGTGCCAGCTCCCTACAAGAGACCCAGTACTTC.